The text below deals with one TCR beta chain. The sample is drawn from a study of OX40 agonist ivuxolimab in advanced cancers. The wider study: Those enrolled were approximately 83% male, with a mean age of roughly 60 years and ages from roughly 23 to 79. Past anti-PD-1, anti-PD-L1 or anti-CTLA-4 therapy was accepted, and 40% had received some. Partial responses occurred in Three dose-escalation patients, one with hepatocellular carcinoma and two with cutaneous melanoma.

Some clones are missing from TCRdb's copy, which holds only in-frame ones; the method was immunoSEQ multiplex PCR. The sample holds about 69,000 clones, about three quarters seen once. If patients had autoimmune disease history or systemic immunosuppression, they were excluded. The CDR3 spans 12 residues. The ends were cut back, 1 base at V and 0 bases at J, with 2 bases in the middle. CDR1 and CDR2 (germline): GTSNPN, SVGIG (reference sequence). The receptor comes from an adult with an advanced solid tumor such as melanoma, head and neck, liver or kidney cancer. Specimen: CD4+ or CD8+ T cells sorted from blood, collected in a trial of the OX40 agonist ivuxolimab. The chain uses TRBV30 and TRBJ2-3, with D unclear. The CDR3 DNA sequence: TGTGCCTGGAGTGGGAGCACAGATACGCAGTATTTT. Translation gives CAWSGSTDTQYF.